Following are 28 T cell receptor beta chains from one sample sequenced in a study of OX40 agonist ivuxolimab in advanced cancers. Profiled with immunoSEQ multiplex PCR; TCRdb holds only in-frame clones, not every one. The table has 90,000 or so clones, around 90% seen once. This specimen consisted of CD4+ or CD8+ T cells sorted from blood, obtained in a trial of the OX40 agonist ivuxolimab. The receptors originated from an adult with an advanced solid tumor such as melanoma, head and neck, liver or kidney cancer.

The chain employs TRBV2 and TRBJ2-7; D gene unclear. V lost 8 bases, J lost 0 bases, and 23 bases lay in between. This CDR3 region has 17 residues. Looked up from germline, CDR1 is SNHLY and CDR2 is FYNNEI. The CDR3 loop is CASYTSTISSSSYEQYF. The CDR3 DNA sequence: TGTGCCAGCTACACGTCGACAATCTCCTCCAGCTCCTACGAGCAGTACTTC.

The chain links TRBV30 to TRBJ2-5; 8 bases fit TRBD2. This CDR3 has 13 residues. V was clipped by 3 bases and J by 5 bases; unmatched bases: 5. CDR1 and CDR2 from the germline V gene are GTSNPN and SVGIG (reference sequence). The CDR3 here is CAWRAGRVETQYF. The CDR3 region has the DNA TGTGCCTGGAGGGCCGGGAGGGTGGAGACCCAGTACTTC.

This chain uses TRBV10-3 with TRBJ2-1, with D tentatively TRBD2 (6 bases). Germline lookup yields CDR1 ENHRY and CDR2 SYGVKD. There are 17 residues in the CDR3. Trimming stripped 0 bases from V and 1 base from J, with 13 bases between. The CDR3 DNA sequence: TGTGCCATCAGTGAGTCGATTGCGGGACGATCCTACAATGAGCAGTTCTTC. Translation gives CAISESIAGRSYNEQFF.

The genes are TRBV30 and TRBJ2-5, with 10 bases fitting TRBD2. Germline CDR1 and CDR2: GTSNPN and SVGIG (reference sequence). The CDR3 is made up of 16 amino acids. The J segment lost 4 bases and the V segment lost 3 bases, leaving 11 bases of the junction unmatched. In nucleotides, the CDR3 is TGTGCCTGGAGCCGAGGGCTAGCGGGAGATAGAGAGACCCAGTACTTC. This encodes CAWSRGLAGDRETQYF. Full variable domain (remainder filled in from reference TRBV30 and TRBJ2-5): SQTIHQWPATLVQPVGSPLSLECTVEGTSNPNLYWYRQAAGRGLQLLFYSVGIGQISSEVPQNLSASRPQDRQFILSSKKLLLSDSGFYLCAWSRGLAGDRETQYFGPGTRLLVL.

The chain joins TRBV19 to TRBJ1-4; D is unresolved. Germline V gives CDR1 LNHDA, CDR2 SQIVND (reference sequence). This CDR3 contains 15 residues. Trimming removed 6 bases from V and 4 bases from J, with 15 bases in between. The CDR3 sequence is CASRADFRGNEKLFF. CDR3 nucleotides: TGTGCCAGTAGGGCAGACTTCCGGGGTAATGAAAAACTGTTTTTT. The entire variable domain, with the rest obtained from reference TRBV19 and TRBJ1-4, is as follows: DGGITQSPKYLFRKEGQNVTLSCEQNLNHDAMYWYRQDPGQGLRLIYYSQIVNDFQKGDIAEGYSVSREKKESFPLTVTSAQKNPTAFYLCASRADFRGNEKLFFGSGTQLSVL.

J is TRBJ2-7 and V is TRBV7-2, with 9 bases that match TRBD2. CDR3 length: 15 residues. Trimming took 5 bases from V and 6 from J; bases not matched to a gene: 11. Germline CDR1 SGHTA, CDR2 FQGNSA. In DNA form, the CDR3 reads TGTGCCAGCAGCCCAGGTTATAGCGGGAGCTCCGAGCAGTACTTC. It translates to CASSPGYSGSSEQYF.

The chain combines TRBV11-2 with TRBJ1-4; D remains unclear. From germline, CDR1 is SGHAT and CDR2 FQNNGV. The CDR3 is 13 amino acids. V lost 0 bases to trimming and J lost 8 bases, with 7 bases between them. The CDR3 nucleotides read TGTGCCAGCAGCTTAGATCCCGGAGAAAAACTGTTTTTT. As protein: CASSLDPGEKLFF.

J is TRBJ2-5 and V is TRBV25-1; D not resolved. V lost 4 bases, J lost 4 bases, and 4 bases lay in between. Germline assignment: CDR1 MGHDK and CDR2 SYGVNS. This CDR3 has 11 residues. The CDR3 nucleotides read TGTGCCAGCAGTGCCATAGAGACCCAGTACTTC. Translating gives CASSAIETQYF.

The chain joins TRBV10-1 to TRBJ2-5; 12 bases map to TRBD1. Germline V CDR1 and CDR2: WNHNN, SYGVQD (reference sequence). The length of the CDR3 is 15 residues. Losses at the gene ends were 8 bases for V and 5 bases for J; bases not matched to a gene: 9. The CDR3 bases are TGCGCCAGCGGGGCGGGACAGGGGGCGAGGGAGACCCAGTACTTC. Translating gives CASGAGQGARETQYF.

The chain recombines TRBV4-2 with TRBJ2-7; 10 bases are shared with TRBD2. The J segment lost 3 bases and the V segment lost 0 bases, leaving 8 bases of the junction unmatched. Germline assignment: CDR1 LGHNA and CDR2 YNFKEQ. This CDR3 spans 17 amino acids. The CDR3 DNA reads TGTGCCAGCAGCCAAGAGGGCACTAGCGGGGTAGACTACGAGCAGTACTTC. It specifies CASSQEGTSGVDYEQYF.

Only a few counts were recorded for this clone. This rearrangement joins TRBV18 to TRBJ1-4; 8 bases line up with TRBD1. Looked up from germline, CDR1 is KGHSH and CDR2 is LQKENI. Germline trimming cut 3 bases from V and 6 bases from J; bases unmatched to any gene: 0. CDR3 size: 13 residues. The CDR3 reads CASSPDRDEKLFF. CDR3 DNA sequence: TGTGCCAGCTCACCGGACAGGGATGAAAAACTGTTTTTT.

The CDR3 region has the DNA TGTGCCAGCAGTTTATGGGGCCAGGGAACGGAGACCCAGTACTTC. Translating gives CASSLWGQGTETQYF. The V gene is TRBV28, the J gene TRBJ2-5, with a tentative D call TRBD1 (5 bases). The CDR3 contains 15 residues. Germline CDR1 is MDHEN and CDR2 is SYDVKM. V was trimmed by 0 bases and J by 5 bases, leaving 13 bases between them.

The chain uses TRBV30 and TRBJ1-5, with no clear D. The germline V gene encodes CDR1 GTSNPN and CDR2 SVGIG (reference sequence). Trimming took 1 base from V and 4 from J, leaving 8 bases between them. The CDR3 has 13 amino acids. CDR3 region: CAWSAGGNQPQHF. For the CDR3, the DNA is TGTGCCTGGAGTGCCGGAGGTAATCAGCCCCAGCATTTT.

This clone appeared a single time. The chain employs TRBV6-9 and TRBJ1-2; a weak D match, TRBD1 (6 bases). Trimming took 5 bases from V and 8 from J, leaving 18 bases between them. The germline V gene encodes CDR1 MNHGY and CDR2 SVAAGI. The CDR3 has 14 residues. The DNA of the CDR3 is TGTGCCAGCAGTCGAGGACAGTTTATTGGCGGCTACACCTTC. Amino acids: CASSRGQFIGGYTF.

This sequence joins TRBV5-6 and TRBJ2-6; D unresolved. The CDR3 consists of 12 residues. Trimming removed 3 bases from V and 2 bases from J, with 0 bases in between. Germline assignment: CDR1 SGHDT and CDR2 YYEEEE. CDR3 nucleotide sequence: TGTGCCAGCAGCTCTGGGGCCAACGTCCTGACTTTC. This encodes CASSSGANVLTF.

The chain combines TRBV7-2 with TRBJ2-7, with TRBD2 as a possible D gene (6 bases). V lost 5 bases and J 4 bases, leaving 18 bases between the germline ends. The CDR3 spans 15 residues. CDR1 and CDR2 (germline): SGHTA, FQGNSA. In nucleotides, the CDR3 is TGTGCCAGCAGCCCGTCGATTGGGGAGGTGTACGAGCAGTACTTC. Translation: CASSPSIGEVYEQYF.

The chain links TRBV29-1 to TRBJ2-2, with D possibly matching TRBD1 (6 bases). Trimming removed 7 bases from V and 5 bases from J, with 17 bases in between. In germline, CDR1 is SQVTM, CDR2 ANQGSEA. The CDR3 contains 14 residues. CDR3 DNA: TGCAGCGCCACCGTTGATACAGGGACCGGGGAGCTGTTTTTT. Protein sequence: CSATVDTGTGELFF.

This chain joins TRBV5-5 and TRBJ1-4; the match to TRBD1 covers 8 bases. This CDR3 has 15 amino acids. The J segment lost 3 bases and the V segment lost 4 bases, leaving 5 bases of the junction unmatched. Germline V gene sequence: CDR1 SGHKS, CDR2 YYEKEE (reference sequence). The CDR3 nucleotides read TGTGCCAGCAGCATCCCGACAGGGGCTAATGAAAAACTGTTTTTT. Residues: CASSIPTGANEKLFF.

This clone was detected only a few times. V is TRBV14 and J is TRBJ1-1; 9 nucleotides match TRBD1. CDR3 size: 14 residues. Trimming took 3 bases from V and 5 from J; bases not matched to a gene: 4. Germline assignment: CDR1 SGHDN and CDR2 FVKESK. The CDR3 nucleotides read TGTGCCAGCAGCCACGGGACAGGGACAACTGAAGCTTTCTTT. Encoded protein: CASSHGTGTTEAFF.

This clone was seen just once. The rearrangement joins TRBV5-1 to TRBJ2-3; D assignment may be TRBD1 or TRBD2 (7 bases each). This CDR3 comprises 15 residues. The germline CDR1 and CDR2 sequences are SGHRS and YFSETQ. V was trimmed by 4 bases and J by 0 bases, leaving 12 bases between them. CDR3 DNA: TGCGCCAGCAGCCCAGGGGGGGGCAGCACAGATACGCAGTATTTT. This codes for CASSPGGGSTDTQYF. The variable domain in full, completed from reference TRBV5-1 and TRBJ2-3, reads KAGVTQTPRYLIKTRGQQVTLSCSPISGHRSVSWYQQTPGQGLQFLFEYFSETQRNKGNFPGRFSGRQFSNSRSEMNVSTLELGDSALYLCASSPGGGSTDTQYFGPGTRLTVL.

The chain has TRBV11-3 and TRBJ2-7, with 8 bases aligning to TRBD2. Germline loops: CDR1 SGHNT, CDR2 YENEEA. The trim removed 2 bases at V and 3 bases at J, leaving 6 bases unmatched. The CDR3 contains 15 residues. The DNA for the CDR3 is TGTGCCAGCAGCTTAAGGTCGGGAGGGGGCTACGAGCAGTACTTC. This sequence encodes CASSLRSGGGYEQYF.

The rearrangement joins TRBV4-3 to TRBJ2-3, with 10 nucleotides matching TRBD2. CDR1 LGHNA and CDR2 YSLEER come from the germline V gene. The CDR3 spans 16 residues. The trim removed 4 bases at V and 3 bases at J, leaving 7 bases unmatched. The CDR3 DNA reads TGCGCCAGCAGCCCTCTGCTAGCGGGAGTAACAGATACGCAGTATTTT. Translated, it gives CASSPLLAGVTDTQYF.

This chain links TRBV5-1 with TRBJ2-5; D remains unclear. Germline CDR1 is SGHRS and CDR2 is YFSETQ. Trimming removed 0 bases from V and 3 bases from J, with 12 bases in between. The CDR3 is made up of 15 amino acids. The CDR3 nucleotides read TGCGCCAGCAGCTTGGTTGGCAATCTCGAAGAGACCCAGTACTTC. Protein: CASSLVGNLEETQYF.

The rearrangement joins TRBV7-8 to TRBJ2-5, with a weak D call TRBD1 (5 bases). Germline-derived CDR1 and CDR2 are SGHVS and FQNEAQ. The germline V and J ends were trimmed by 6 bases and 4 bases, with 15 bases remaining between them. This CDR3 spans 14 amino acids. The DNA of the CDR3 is TGTGCCAGCAGTCGAGGCCAGGGAACAGAGACCCAGTACTTC. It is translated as CASSRGQGTETQYF.

This CDR3 reads CASSKDPEAFF. The CDR3 region has the DNA TGTGCCAGCAGCAAGGACCCTGAAGCTTTCTTT. This chain joins TRBV5-6 and TRBJ1-1, with D unresolved. The CDR3 is 11 amino acids. Germline CDR1 is SGHDT and CDR2 is YYEEEE. Trimming removed 4 bases from V and 6 bases from J, with 7 bases in between.

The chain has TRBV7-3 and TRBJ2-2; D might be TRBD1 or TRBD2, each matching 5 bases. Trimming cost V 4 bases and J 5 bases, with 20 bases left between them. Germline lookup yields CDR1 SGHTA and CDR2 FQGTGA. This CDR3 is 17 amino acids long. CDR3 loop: CASSSPPGTPRTGELFF. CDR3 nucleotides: TGTGCCAGCAGCTCCCCCCCCGGGACCCCTAGGACCGGGGAGCTGTTTTTT.

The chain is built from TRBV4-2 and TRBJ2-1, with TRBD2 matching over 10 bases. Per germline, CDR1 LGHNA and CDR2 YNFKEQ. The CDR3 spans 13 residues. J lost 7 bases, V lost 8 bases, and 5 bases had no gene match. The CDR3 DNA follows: TGTGCCAGCGGGCTAGCGGGAGCGAATGAGCAGTTCTTC. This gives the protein CASGLAGANEQFF.

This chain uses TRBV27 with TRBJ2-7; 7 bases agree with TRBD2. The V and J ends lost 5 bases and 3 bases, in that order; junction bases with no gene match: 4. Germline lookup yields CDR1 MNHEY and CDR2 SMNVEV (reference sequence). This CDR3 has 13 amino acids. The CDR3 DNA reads TGTGCCAGCAGTCCTGGGACTATCTACGAGCAGTACTTC. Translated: CASSPGTIYEQYF.